The clone carrying this T cell receptor beta chain was recorded once. This specimen belongs to a study of blood T cell repertoires in COVID-19. As for the study in general: Samples of COVID-19 (acute and convalescent) were obtained from the United States, Italy and Spain. T cells, B-cell-depleted T cells, or PBMCs supplied cDNA or gDNA.

In the original analysis: By means of reference gene primer amplification, nucleated cell counts were estimated. The data were produced by immunoSEQ multiplex PCR, yet TCRdb's version contains in-frame clones alone and is incomplete. That table furnishes V, J and clone size, whereas the DNA furnished D and trimming. This sample has about 81,000 clones, with 82% found just once. The CDR3 covers 13 residues. Germline V gives CDR1 SGHTA, CDR2 FQGTGA. V was clipped by 5 bases and J by 4 bases, with 9 bases between them. The source of this sequence is a human donor in a cohort sampled during active COVID-19. Sequenced input: peripheral blood. The chain uses TRBV7-3 and TRBJ2-1; TRBD2 is a possible D gene (5 bases). The CDR3 region has the DNA TGTGCCAGCAGCCGTGGGAGTTACAATGAGCAGTTCTTC. Its protein is CASSRGSYNEQFF.